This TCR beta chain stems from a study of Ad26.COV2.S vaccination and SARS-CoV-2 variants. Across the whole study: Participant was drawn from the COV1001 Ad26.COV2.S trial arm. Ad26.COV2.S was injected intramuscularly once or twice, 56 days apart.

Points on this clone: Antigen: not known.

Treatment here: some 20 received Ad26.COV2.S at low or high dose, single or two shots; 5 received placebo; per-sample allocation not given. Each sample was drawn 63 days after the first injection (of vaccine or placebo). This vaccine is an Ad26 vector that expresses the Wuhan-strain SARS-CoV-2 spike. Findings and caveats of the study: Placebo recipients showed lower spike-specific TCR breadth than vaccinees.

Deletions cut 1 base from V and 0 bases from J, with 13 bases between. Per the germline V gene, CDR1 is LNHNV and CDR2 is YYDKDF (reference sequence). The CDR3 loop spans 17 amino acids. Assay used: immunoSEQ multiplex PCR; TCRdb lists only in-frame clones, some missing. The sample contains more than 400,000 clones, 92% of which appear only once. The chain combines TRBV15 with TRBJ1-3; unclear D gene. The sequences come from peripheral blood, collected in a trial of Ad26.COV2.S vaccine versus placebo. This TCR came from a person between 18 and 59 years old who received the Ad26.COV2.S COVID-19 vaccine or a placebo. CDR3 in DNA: TGTGCCACCAGCAGAGGGATGGAGGTTAACTCTGGAAACACCATATATTTT. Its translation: CATSRGMEVNSGNTIYF.